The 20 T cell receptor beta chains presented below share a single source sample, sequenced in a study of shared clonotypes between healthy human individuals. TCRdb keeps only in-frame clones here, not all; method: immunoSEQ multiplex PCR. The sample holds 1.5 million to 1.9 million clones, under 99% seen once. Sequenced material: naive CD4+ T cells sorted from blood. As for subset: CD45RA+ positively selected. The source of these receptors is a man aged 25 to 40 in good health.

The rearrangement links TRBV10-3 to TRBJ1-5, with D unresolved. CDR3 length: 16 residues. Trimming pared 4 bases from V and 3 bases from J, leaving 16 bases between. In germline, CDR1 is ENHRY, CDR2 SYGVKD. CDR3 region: CAISALPLDNNQPQHF. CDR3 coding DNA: TGTGCCATCAGTGCTCTTCCACTCGACAACAATCAGCCCCAGCATTTT.

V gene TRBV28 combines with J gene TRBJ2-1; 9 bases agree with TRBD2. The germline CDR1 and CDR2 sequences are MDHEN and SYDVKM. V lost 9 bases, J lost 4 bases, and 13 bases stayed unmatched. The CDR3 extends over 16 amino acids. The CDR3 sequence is CASAGLAGDTYNEQFF. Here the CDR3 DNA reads TGTGCCAGTGCGGGATTAGCGGGAGATACTTACAATGAGCAGTTCTTC.

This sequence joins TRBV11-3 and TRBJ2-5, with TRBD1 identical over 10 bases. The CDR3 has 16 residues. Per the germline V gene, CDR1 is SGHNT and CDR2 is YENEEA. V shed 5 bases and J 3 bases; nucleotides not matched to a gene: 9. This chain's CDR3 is CASSTRQGAYEETQYF. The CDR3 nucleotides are TGTGCCAGCAGCACCCGACAGGGGGCTTACGAAGAGACCCAGTACTTC.

The CDR3 coding sequence is TGTGCCAGCAGCGTAGCACCAGCGGGAATCTACGAGCAGTACTTC. Protein sequence: CASSVAPAGIYEQYF. The V and J genes are TRBV9 and TRBJ2-7; 7 bases agree with TRBD2. Germline V gene lookup returns CDR1 SGDLS and CDR2 YYNGEE. Germline trimming cut 0 bases from V and 3 bases from J; bases unmatched to any gene: 6. The CDR3 is 15 residues long.

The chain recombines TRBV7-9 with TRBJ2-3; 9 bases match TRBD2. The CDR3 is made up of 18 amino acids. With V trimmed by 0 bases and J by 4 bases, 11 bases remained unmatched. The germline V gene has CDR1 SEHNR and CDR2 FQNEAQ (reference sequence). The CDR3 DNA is TGTGCCAGCAGCTTAGCGCTGGGGGCTAGCGGGATGGCAGATACGCAGTATTTT. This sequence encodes CASSLALGASGMADTQYF.

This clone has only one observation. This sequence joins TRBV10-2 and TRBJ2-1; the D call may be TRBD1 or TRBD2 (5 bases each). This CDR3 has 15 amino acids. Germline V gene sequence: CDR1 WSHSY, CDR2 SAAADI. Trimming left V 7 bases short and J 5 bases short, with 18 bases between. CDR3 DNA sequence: TGCGCCAGCAAAGGAGAGGGCACAGGAAACAATGAGCAGTTCTTC. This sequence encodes CASKGEGTGNNEQFF.

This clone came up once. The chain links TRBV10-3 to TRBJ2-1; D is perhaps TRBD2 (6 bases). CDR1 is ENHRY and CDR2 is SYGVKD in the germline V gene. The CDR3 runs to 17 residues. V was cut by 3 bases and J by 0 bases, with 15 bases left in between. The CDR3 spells CAISDLGLWSSYNEQFF. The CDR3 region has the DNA TGTGCCATCAGTGACCTTGGACTATGGAGCTCCTACAATGAGCAGTTCTTC.

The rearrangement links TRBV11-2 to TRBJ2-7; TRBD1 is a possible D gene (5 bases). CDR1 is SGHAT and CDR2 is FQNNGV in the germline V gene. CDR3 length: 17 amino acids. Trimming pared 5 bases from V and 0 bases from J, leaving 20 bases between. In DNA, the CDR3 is TGTGCCAGCAGCCTCCGTGAGGTCCGGACAAGCTCCTACGAGCAGTACTTC. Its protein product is CASSLREVRTSSYEQYF.

CDR3 residues: CASSLSKQQYF. The CDR3 nucleotides are TGCGCCAGCAGTCTATCCAAACAGCAGTATTTT. The chain couples TRBV23-1 to TRBJ2-3; D is unclear. TRBV23-1 is treated as an ORF (open reading frame) with a function not yet certain. Trimming removed 4 bases at V and 11 bases at J, with 10 bases between. This CDR3 comprises 11 residues.

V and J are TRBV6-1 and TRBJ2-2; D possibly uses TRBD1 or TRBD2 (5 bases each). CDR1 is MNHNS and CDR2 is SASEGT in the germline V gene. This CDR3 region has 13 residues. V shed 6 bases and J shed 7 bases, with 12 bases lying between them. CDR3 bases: TGTGCCAGCAGCCGAAAGAGGGGCGGGGAGCTGTTTTTT. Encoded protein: CASSRKRGGELFF.

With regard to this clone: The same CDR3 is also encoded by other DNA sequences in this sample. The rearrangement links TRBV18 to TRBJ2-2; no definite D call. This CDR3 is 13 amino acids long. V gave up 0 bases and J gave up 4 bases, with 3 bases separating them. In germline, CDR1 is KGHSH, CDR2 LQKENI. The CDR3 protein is CASSPPSTGELFF. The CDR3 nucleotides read TGTGCCAGCTCACCACCGAGCACCGGGGAGCTGTTTTTT.

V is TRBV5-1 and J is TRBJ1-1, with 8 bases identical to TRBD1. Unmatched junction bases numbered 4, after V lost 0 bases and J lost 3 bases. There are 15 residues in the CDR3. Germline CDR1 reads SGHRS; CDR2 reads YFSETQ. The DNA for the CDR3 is TGCGCCAGCAGCTTGGCGCCGACAGGGGACACTGAAGCTTTCTTT. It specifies CASSLAPTGDTEAFF.

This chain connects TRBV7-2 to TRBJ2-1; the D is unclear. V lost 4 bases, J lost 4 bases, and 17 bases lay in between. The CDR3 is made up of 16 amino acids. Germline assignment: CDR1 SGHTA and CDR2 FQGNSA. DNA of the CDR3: TGTGCCAGCAGCTCCCCTTACGAGCGCCCATACAATGAGCAGTTCTTC. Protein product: CASSSPYERPYNEQFF.

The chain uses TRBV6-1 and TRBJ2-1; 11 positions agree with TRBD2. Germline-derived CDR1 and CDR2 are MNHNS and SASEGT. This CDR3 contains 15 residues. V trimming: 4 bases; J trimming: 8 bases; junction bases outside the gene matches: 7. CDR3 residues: CASSASLAGVDEQFF. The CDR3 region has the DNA TGTGCCAGCAGTGCTTCACTAGCGGGAGTCGATGAGCAGTTCTTC.

The CDR3: CASSRPWYEQYF. Written as DNA, the CDR3 is TGTGCCAGCAGCCGTCCTTGGTACGAGCAGTACTTC. The chain couples TRBV11-2 to TRBJ2-7; D is ambiguous. Deletions cut 5 bases from V and 4 bases from J, with 9 bases between. CDR1 and CDR2 from the germline V gene are SGHAT and FQNNGV. The CDR3 totals 12 residues.

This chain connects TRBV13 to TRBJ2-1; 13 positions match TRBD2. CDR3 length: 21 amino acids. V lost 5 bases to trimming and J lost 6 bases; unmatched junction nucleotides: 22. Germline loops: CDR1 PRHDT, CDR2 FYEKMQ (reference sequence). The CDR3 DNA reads TGTGCCAGCAGCCTAGCCTATAACGGACTAGCGGGGGCCGGTCCCGGCAATGAGCAGTTCTTC. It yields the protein CASSLAYNGLAGAGPGNEQFF. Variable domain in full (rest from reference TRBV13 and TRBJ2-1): AAGVIQSPRHLIKEKRETATLKCYPIPRHDTVYWYQQGPGQDPQFLISFYEKMQSDKGSIPDRFSAQQFSDYHSELNMSSLELGDSALYFCASSLAYNGLAGAGPGNEQFFGPGTRLTVL.

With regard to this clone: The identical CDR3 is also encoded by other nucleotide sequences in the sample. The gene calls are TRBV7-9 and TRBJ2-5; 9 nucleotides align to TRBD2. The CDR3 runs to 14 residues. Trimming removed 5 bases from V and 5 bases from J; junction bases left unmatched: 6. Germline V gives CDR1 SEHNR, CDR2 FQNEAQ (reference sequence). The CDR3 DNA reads TGTGCCAGCAGCCAGGGACTAGCAGGGGAGACCCAGTACTTC. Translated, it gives CASSQGLAGETQYF.

The CDR3 is CASSLGGDNILEQFF. For the CDR3, the DNA is TGTGCCAGCAGCTTGGGTGGCGACAACATTCTCGAGCAGTTCTTC. The chain joins TRBV5-4 to TRBJ2-1; D ambiguous. Deletions cut 0 bases from V and 10 bases from J, with 17 bases between. Germline V gene data show CDR1 as SGHNT and CDR2 as YYREEE (reference sequence). CDR3 length equals 15 residues.

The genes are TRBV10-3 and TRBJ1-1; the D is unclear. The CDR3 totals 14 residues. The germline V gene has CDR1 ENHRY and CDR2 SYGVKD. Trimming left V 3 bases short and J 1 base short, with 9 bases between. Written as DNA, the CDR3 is TGTGCCATCAGTGATGTGGCGGGGAACACTGAAGCTTTCTTT. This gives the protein CAISDVAGNTEAFF.

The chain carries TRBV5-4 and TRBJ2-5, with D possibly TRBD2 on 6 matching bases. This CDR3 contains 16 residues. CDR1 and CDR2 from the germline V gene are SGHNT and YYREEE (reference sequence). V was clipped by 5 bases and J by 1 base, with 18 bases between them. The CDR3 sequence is CASRAGTGRAQETQYF. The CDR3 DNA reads TGTGCCAGCAGAGCCGGGACTGGAAGGGCCCAAGAGACCCAGTACTTC.